A selection of T cell receptor beta chains follows, all from one sample in a study of OX40 agonist ivuxolimab in advanced cancers. Libraries were prepared by immunoSEQ multiplex PCR; TCRdb keeps only in-frame clonotypes and omits some of them. The sample shows about 94,000 clones, approximately 94% of them seen only once. Sequenced here: CD4+ or CD8+ T cells sorted from blood, sampled in a trial of the OX40 agonist ivuxolimab. The receptor source for this set is an adult with an advanced solid tumor such as melanoma, head and neck, liver or kidney cancer. Both conserved end residues are part of each CDR3. D genes are given only for firm matches. Clone sizes are given selectively: once, few, many, or a class where the clone is expanded.

size: once
J: TRBJ1-3
D: -
V: TRBV9
CDR3: CASSPPPGQSSGNTIYF
DNA: TGTGCCAGCAGCCCCCCCCCGGGGCAGAGCTCTGGAAACACCATATATTTT

size: -
J: TRBJ1-5
D: -
V: TRBV2
CDR3: CASSAPGTASRAQHF
DNA: TGTGCCAGCAGTGCTCCCGGGACCGCCAGCAGGGCCCAGCATTTT

size: -
J: TRBJ2-1
D: -
V: TRBV7-2
CDR3: CASSLAGGGQHSPSQFF
DNA: TGTGCCAGCAGCTTAGCCGGGGGGGGACAGCATAGTCCCAGTCAGTTCTTC

size: -
J: TRBJ2-5
D: TRBD2
V: TRBV4-1
CDR3: CASSLKIGTSGSDGETQYF
DNA: TGCGCCAGCAGCCTTAAGATTGGGACTAGCGGGAGTGACGGAGAGACCCAGTACTTC

size: -
J: TRBJ2-4
D: -
V: TRBV18
CDR3: CASSQTRGVDIQYF
DNA: TGTGCCAGCTCACAGACTAGGGGCGTGGACATTCAGTACTTC

size: -
J: TRBJ1-4
D: -
V: TRBV27
CDR3: CASSLSRSDNEKLFF
DNA: TGTGCCAGCAGTTTAAGTCGGTCAGATAATGAAAAACTGTTTTTT

size: -
J: TRBJ1-1
D: TRBD1
V: TRBV6-6
CDR3: CASRLTGGTEAFF
DNA: TGTGCCAGCAGGCTAACAGGGGGCACTGAAGCTTTCTTT

size: -
J: TRBJ2-1
D: -
V: TRBV27
CDR3: CASGAGTQGTNEQFF
DNA: TGTGCCAGCGGAGCCGGGACACAAGGGACGAATGAGCAGTTCTTC

size: -
J: TRBJ2-2
D: TRBD2
V: TRBV2
CDR3: CATHSGVPNTGELFF
DNA: TGTGCCACCCATAGCGGGGTCCCGAACACCGGGGAGCTGTTTTTT

size: -
J: TRBJ1-2
D: -
V: TRBV7-9
CDR3: CASSRDGNYGYTF
DNA: TGTGCCAGCAGCCGGGACGGGAACTATGGCTACACCTTC

size: once
J: TRBJ2-5
D: TRBD2
V: TRBV5-1
CDR3: CASSRGGTSQETQYF
DNA: TGCGCCAGCAGCCGGGGGGGGACTAGCCAAGAGACCCAGTACTTC

size: -
J: TRBJ2-3
D: TRBD2
V: TRBV5-1
CDR3: CASSSRTSGSTDTQYF
DNA: TGCGCCAGCAGCTCTCGGACTAGCGGGAGCACAGATACGCAGTATTTT

size: -
J: TRBJ2-1
D: -
V: TRBV7-2
CDR3: CASSLFLGLGSRTEQFF
DNA: TGTGCCAGCAGCTTATTTCTCGGGCTAGGTTCAAGGACTGAGCAGTTCTTC

size: -
J: TRBJ2-6
D: -
V: TRBV29-1
CDR3: CSVGVSPSSSGANVLTF
DNA: TGCAGCGTCGGGGTCAGCCCCTCCAGCTCTGGGGCCAACGTCCTGACTTTC

size: once
J: TRBJ2-7
D: -
V: TRBV7-9
CDR3: CARGWGNSYEQYF
DNA: TGTGCCAGGGGGTGGGGTAACTCCTACGAGCAGTACTTC

size: -
J: TRBJ2-3
D: TRBD1
V: TRBV7-9
CDR3: CASSPGTGALDTQYF
DNA: TGTGCCAGCAGCCCCGGGACAGGGGCACTAGATACGCAGTATTTT

size: -
J: TRBJ2-5
D: TRBD2
V: TRBV6-6
CDR3: CASSGTSGAQETQYF
DNA: TGTGCCAGCAGCGGGACTAGCGGGGCCCAAGAGACCCAGTACTTC

size: -
J: TRBJ2-2
D: -
V: TRBV19
CDR3: CASSIWGHGELFF
DNA: TGTGCCAGTAGTATATGGGGCCACGGGGAGCTGTTTTTT

size: -
J: TRBJ1-2
D: -
V: TRBV6-1
CDR3: CASSEFPGGYTF
DNA: TGTGCCAGCAGTGAATTCCCGGGGGGCTACACCTTC

size: few
J: TRBJ1-2
D: -
V: TRBV11-2
CDR3: CASRERGGPYGYTF
DNA: TGTGCCAGCAGGGAAAGGGGGGGGCCTTATGGCTACACCTTC

size: -
J: TRBJ2-7
D: -
V: TRBV5-8
CDR3: CASSLVRGEQYF
DNA: TGTGCCAGCAGCTTGGTCCGAGGCGAGCAGTACTTC

size: -
J: TRBJ2-1
D: TRBD2
V: TRBV7-2
CDR3: CASTTSSGLYNEQFF
DNA: TGTGCCAGCACCACATCTAGCGGACTATACAATGAGCAGTTCTTC

size: -
J: TRBJ1-2
D: -
V: TRBV28
CDR3: CASSSGLYGYTF
DNA: TGTGCCAGCAGTTCGGGACTGTATGGCTACACCTTC

size: -
J: TRBJ2-3
D: TRBD2
V: TRBV9
CDR3: CASSVPSGTSGSVDTQYF
DNA: TGTGCCAGCAGCGTACCTTCCGGGACTAGCGGGAGTGTGGATACGCAGTATTTT

size: -
J: TRBJ2-7
D: -
V: TRBV6-6
CDR3: CASSPRLYEQYF
DNA: TGTGCCAGCAGTCCGCGGCTATACGAGCAGTACTTC

size: -
J: TRBJ2-7
D: TRBD1
V: TRBV15
CDR3: CATSRRTGGSYEQYF
DNA: TGTGCCACCAGCAGGAGGACAGGGGGCTCCTACGAGCAGTACTTC

size: -
J: TRBJ2-3
D: TRBD2
V: TRBV5-4
CDR3: CASSLGLTTDTQYF
DNA: TGTGCCAGCAGCCTGGGACTAACAACAGATACGCAGTATTTT

size: -
J: TRBJ1-2
D: -
V: TRBV7-2
CDR3: CASSPRTNYGYTF
DNA: TGTGCCAGCAGCCCAAGGACTAACTATGGCTACACCTTC

size: -
J: TRBJ2-7
D: -
V: TRBV10-3
CDR3: CAISESQGKYF
DNA: TGTGCCATCAGTGAGTCGCAGGGGAAGTACTTC

size: -
J: TRBJ2-7
D: TRBD2
V: TRBV18
CDR3: CASSPTSGAPYEQYF
DNA: TGTGCCAGCTCACCGACTAGCGGGGCCCCCTACGAGCAGTACTTC

size: -
J: TRBJ2-3
D: -
V: TRBV11-2
CDR3: CASSRQRSSTDTQYF
DNA: TGTGCCAGCAGCCGACAGAGATCTAGCACAGATACGCAGTATTTT

size: -
J: TRBJ1-1
D: -
V: TRBV5-1
CDR3: CASSLEGGGRAEAFF
DNA: TGCGCCAGCAGCTTAGAGGGCGGGGGTAGAGCGGAAGCTTTCTTT

size: -
J: TRBJ1-4
D: -
V: TRBV4-1
CDR3: CASSQGQLNEKLFF
DNA: TGCGCCAGCAGCCAAGGACAGCTTAATGAAAAACTGTTTTTT

size: -
J: TRBJ1-4
D: -
V: TRBV5-6
CDR3: CASSLEGGGAIIEKLFF
DNA: TGTGCCAGCAGCTTGGAGGGAGGAGGGGCCATAATAGAAAAACTGTTTTTT

size: -
J: TRBJ2-2
D: -
V: TRBV29-1
CDR3: CSAYSPGQTNTGELFF
DNA: TGCAGCGCTTATAGCCCGGGACAAACGAACACCGGGGAGCTGTTTTTT